This is a list of T cell receptor beta chains from one sample in a study of CD8 T cells in Susac syndrome. TCRdb re-called the immunoSEQ multiplex PCR reads with MiXCR, one entry per CDR3 protein. The table has approximately 190,000 distinct CDR3 sequences, roughly 96% seen once. Sequenced sample: CD4+ T cells from PBMCs. These receptors were collected from a human donor with multiple sclerosis. CDR3s include the opening cysteine and the closing phenylalanine or tryptophan. Fields, in order: CDR3 protein, CDR3 DNA, V gene, J gene, clone size, D gene. A D gene is named only where the DNA matches it firmly. A row's size may be missing; if present it is once, few, many or a size class.

CDR3 protein: CSASVTGNTGELFF
CDR3 DNA: TGCAGTGCTAGTGTGACAGGGAACACCGGGGAGCTGTTTTTT
V gene: TRBV20-1
J gene: TRBJ2-2
clone size: once
D gene: .

CDR3 protein: CSAAPDRQETQYF
CDR3 DNA: TGCAGTGCAGCCCCCGACAGGCAAGAGACCCAGTACTTC
V gene: TRBV20-1
J gene: TRBJ2-5
clone size: .
D gene: .

CDR3 protein: CASSETGGDYGYTF
CDR3 DNA: TGTGCCAGCTCAGAGACCGGAGGGGACTATGGCTACACCTTC
V gene: TRBV18
J gene: TRBJ1-2
clone size: .
D gene: .

CDR3 protein: CASSPSPGARTEAFF
CDR3 DNA: TGCGCCAGCAGTCCTTCGCCAGGGGCGAGAACTGAAGCTTTCTTT
V gene: TRBV5-1
J gene: TRBJ1-1
clone size: .
D gene: .

CDR3 protein: CASSSPGNLPDTQYF
CDR3 DNA: TGTGCCAGCAGCTCCCCGGGCAACCTGCCAGATACGCAGTATTTT
V gene: TRBV7-9
J gene: TRBJ2-3
clone size: .
D gene: .

CDR3 protein: CASSTSGTGEGKTYEQYF
CDR3 DNA: TGTGCCAGCAGTACCTCCGGGACAGGGGAAGGGAAAACCTACGAGCAGTACTTC
V gene: TRBV27
J gene: TRBJ2-7
clone size: .
D gene: TRBD1

CDR3 protein: CSARPSGHKNIQYF
CDR3 DNA: TGCAGTGCTAGGCCTAGCGGTCACAAAAACATTCAGTACTTC
V gene: TRBV20-1
J gene: TRBJ2-4
clone size: .
D gene: TRBD2

CDR3 protein: CASSLTRSDRVSNQPQHF
CDR3 DNA: TGTGCCAGCAGCCTCACTCGTTCGGACAGGGTGAGCAATCAGCCCCAGCATTTT
V gene: TRBV2
J gene: TRBJ1-5
clone size: .
D gene: TRBD1

CDR3 protein: CASSLAYSDTQYF
CDR3 DNA: TGTGCCAGCAGCTTAGCATATTCAGATACGCAGTATTTT
V gene: TRBV7-2
J gene: TRBJ2-3
clone size: .
D gene: .

CDR3 protein: CSHEKGNTEAFF
CDR3 DNA: TGCAGTCACGAAAAAGGGAACACTGAAGCTTTCTTT
V gene: TRBV20-1
J gene: TRBJ1-1
clone size: .
D gene: .

CDR3 protein: CATSRDNTNYGYTF
CDR3 DNA: TGTGCCACCAGCAGAGATAATACTAACTATGGCTACACCTTC
V gene: TRBV15
J gene: TRBJ1-2
clone size: .
D gene: .

CDR3 protein: CASSPRDRGFLEAFF
CDR3 DNA: TGTGCCAGCAGTCCGCGGGACAGGGGATTTCTGGAAGCTTTCTTT
V gene: TRBV27
J gene: TRBJ1-1
clone size: .
D gene: TRBD1

CDR3 protein: CASAQSYEQYF
CDR3 DNA: TGTGCCAGTGCCCAATCCTACGAGCAGTACTTC
V gene: TRBV6-6
J gene: TRBJ2-7
clone size: .
D gene: .

CDR3 protein: CASSDRDVTEAFF
CDR3 DNA: TGTGCCAGCTCGGACAGAGACGTCACTGAAGCTTTCTTT
V gene: TRBV12-3/TRBV12-4
J gene: TRBJ1-1
clone size: .
D gene: .

CDR3 protein: CSAFGGGVNEQYF
CDR3 DNA: TGCAGTGCTTTCGGGGGGGGTGTGAACGAGCAGTACTTC
V gene: TRBV20-1
J gene: TRBJ2-7
clone size: .
D gene: TRBD2

CDR3 protein: CSVEEQGWTQYF
CDR3 DNA: TGCAGCGTTGAGGAACAGGGTTGGACCCAGTACTTC
V gene: TRBV29-1
J gene: TRBJ2-5
clone size: .
D gene: .

CDR3 protein: CASSSSPNYGYTF
CDR3 DNA: TGTGCCAGCAGCTCCAGTCCTAACTATGGCTACACCTTC
V gene: TRBV7-9
J gene: TRBJ1-2
clone size: .
D gene: .

CDR3 protein: CSARRPSGVNNEQFF
CDR3 DNA: TGCAGTGCTAGACGTCCTAGCGGAGTTAACAATGAGCAGTTCTTC
V gene: TRBV20-1
J gene: TRBJ2-1
clone size: .
D gene: TRBD2

CDR3 protein: CAWSVNRNTEAFF
CDR3 DNA: TGTGCCTGGAGTGTCAACAGGAACACTGAAGCTTTCTTT
V gene: TRBV30
J gene: TRBJ1-1
clone size: .
D gene: .

CDR3 protein: CASSLGRTGNYGYTF
CDR3 DNA: TGTGCCAGCAGCTTAGGTAGGACAGGGAACTATGGCTACACCTTC
V gene: TRBV11-2
J gene: TRBJ1-2
clone size: .
D gene: TRBD1

CDR3 protein: CASSLDRANYGYTF
CDR3 DNA: TGTGCCAGCAGTCTTGACAGGGCGAACTATGGCTACACCTTC
V gene: TRBV12-3/TRBV12-4
J gene: TRBJ1-2
clone size: once
D gene: TRBD1

CDR3 protein: CASSPPVAKNIQYF
CDR3 DNA: TGTGCCAGCTCACCACCGGTAGCCAAAAACATTCAGTACTTC
V gene: TRBV18
J gene: TRBJ2-4
clone size: .
D gene: .

CDR3 protein: CAVKKETGRTDSPLHF
CDR3 DNA: TGTGCCGTAAAAAAGGAGACAGGGAGGACGGATTCACCCCTCCACTTT
V gene: TRBV24-1
J gene: TRBJ1-6
clone size: .
D gene: TRBD1

CDR3 protein: CASSPRGAPYGYTF
CDR3 DNA: TGCGCCAGCAGTCCCAGGGGGGCCCCATATGGCTACACCTTC
V gene: TRBV23-1
J gene: TRBJ1-2
clone size: .
D gene: TRBD1

CDR3 protein: CASSYRGQGTTEAFF
CDR3 DNA: TGTGCCAGCAGTTACCGAGGACAGGGGACGACTGAAGCTTTCTTT
V gene: TRBV6-5
J gene: TRBJ1-1
clone size: .
D gene: TRBD1

CDR3 protein: CSVVSGAGNTIYF
CDR3 DNA: TGCAGCGTTGTTTCGGGGGCTGGAAACACCATATATTTT
V gene: TRBV29-1
J gene: TRBJ1-3
clone size: .
D gene: .

CDR3 protein: CASSSQGRFGDTEAFF
CDR3 DNA: TGTGCCAGCTCCTCGCAGGGCCGCTTTGGGGACACTGAAGCTTTCTTT
V gene: TRBV18
J gene: TRBJ1-1
clone size: .
D gene: .

CDR3 protein: CASSQVYLAGTDTQYF
CDR3 DNA: TGCGCCAGCAGCCAAGTCTATTTAGCAGGCACAGATACGCAGTATTTT
V gene: TRBV4-1
J gene: TRBJ2-3
clone size: .
D gene: .

CDR3 protein: CASRQGTEAFF
CDR3 DNA: TGTGCCAGTAGACAGGGCACTGAAGCTTTCTTT
V gene: TRBV19
J gene: TRBJ1-1
clone size: .
D gene: .

CDR3 protein: CSASIGAHSSYEQYF
CDR3 DNA: TGCAGTGCTAGCATAGGGGCTCATAGCTCCTACGAGCAGTACTTC
V gene: TRBV20-1
J gene: TRBJ2-7
clone size: .
D gene: .

CDR3 protein: CASTRAPKGYEQYF
CDR3 DNA: TGTGCCAGCACCCGGGCTCCCAAAGGCTACGAGCAGTACTTC
V gene: TRBV27
J gene: TRBJ2-7
clone size: once
D gene: .

CDR3 protein: CSARDPLLAGRDTQYF
CDR3 DNA: TGCAGTGCTAGAGACCCCTTACTAGCGGGGAGGGATACGCAGTATTTT
V gene: TRBV20-1
J gene: TRBJ2-3
clone size: .
D gene: TRBD2

CDR3 protein: CAASCLEQYF
CDR3 DNA: TGTGCCGCTTCTTGTCTCGAGCAGTACTTC
V gene: TRBV24-1
J gene: TRBJ2-7
clone size: .
D gene: .

CDR3 protein: CASSPRTGSGTEAFF
CDR3 DNA: TGTGCCAGCAGCCCAAGGACAGGGTCGGGCACTGAAGCTTTCTTT
V gene: TRBV11-2
J gene: TRBJ1-1
clone size: .
D gene: TRBD1

CDR3 protein: CASSLAGGNADTQYF
CDR3 DNA: TGTGCCAGCAGCTTAGCGGGGGGTAACGCAGATACGCAGTATTTT
V gene: TRBV7-2
J gene: TRBJ2-3
clone size: .
D gene: .

CDR3 protein: CASSQDPYGTRNNYGYTF
CDR3 DNA: TGCGCCAGCAGCCAAGATCCATACGGGACGCGGAATAACTATGGCTACACCTTC
V gene: TRBV4-1
J gene: TRBJ1-2
clone size: .
D gene: .

CDR3 protein: CSARAWDTMRGYGYTF
CDR3 DNA: TGCAGTGCTAGGGCTTGGGACACCATGAGGGGGTATGGCTACACCTTC
V gene: TRBV20-1
J gene: TRBJ1-2
clone size: .
D gene: .

CDR3 protein: CASSPPGFPSYNEQFF
CDR3 DNA: TGTGCCAGCAGCCCCCCCGGGTTCCCCTCCTACAATGAGCAGTTCTTC
V gene: TRBV9
J gene: TRBJ2-1
clone size: .
D gene: .

CDR3 protein: CSAEGDRGKAYGYTF
CDR3 DNA: TGCAGTGCTGAAGGGGACAGGGGGAAGGCCTATGGCTACACCTTC
V gene: TRBV20-1
J gene: TRBJ1-2
clone size: .
D gene: TRBD1

CDR3 protein: CASSFRAGPRSGANVLTF
CDR3 DNA: TGTGCCAGCAGCTTTCGGGCAGGCCCCCGCTCTGGGGCCAACGTCCTGACTTTC
V gene: TRBV7-9
J gene: TRBJ2-6
clone size: .
D gene: .

CDR3 protein: CASSVDVPPYNEQFF
CDR3 DNA: TGTGCCAGCAGCGTTGACGTTCCACCCTACAATGAGCAGTTCTTC
V gene: TRBV2
J gene: TRBJ2-1
clone size: .
D gene: .

CDR3 protein: CSPRAGTTPNEQFF
CDR3 DNA: TGCAGTCCGAGAGCCGGGACTACGCCCAATGAGCAGTTCTTC
V gene: TRBV20-1
J gene: TRBJ2-1
clone size: .
D gene: TRBD2

CDR3 protein: CASSSLGAGAQETQYF
CDR3 DNA: TGTGCCAGCAGTTCCCTGGGGGCGGGGGCACAAGAGACCCAGTACTTC
V gene: TRBV6-2/TRBV6-3
J gene: TRBJ2-5
clone size: .
D gene: .

CDR3 protein: CASSTGRNYEQYF
CDR3 DNA: TGTGCCAGCAGTACGGGACGGAATTACGAGCAGTACTTC
V gene: TRBV2
J gene: TRBJ2-7
clone size: .
D gene: .

CDR3 protein: CAWRPPGSPNYGYTF
CDR3 DNA: TGTGCCTGGAGGCCCCCTGGCAGCCCTAACTATGGCTACACCTTC
V gene: TRBV30
J gene: TRBJ1-2
clone size: .
D gene: .

CDR3 protein: CASSQLGIRDAYNEQFF
CDR3 DNA: TGTGCCAGCAGCCAACTCGGGATCCGGGACGCCTACAATGAGCAGTTCTTC
V gene: TRBV14
J gene: TRBJ2-1
clone size: .
D gene: .

CDR3 protein: CASSDGTTYEQYF
CDR3 DNA: TGCGCCAGCAGCGATGGGACTACCTACGAGCAGTACTTC
V gene: TRBV5-1
J gene: TRBJ2-7
clone size: .
D gene: TRBD2

CDR3 protein: CASSLGGEQFF
CDR3 DNA: TGTGCCAGCAGTTTGGGGGGAGAGCAGTTCTTC
V gene: TRBV12-3/TRBV12-4
J gene: TRBJ2-1
clone size: few
D gene: .

CDR3 protein: CATSGLGEQYF
CDR3 DNA: TGTGCCACCTCAGGGTTAGGAGAGCAGTACTTC
V gene: TRBV4-2
J gene: TRBJ2-7
clone size: .
D gene: .

CDR3 protein: CATSRDAETQYF
CDR3 DNA: TGTGCCACCAGCAGAGATGCAGAGACCCAGTACTTC
V gene: TRBV15
J gene: TRBJ2-5
clone size: once
D gene: .